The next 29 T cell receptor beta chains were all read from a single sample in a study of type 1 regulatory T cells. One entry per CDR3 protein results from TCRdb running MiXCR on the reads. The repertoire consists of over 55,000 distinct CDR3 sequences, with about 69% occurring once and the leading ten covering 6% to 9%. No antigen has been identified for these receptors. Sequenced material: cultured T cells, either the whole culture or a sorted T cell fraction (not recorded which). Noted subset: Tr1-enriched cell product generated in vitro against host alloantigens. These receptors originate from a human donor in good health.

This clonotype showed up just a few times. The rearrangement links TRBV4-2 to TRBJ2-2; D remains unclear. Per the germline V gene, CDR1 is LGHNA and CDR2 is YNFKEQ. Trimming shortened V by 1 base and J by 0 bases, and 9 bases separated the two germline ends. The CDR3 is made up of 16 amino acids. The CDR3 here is CASSQGSAANTGELFF. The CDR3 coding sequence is TGTGCCAGCAGCCAAGGATCGGCCGCGAACACCGGGGAGCTGTTTTTT.

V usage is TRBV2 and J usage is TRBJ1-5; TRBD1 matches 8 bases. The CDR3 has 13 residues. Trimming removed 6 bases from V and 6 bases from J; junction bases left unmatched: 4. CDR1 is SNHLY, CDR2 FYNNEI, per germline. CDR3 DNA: TGTGCCAGCAGGGACAGGGTCCCTCAGCCCCAGCATTTT. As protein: CASRDRVPQPQHF.

The CDR3 loop is CASSLVARGELFF. The CDR3 DNA follows: TGTGCCAGCAGTCTGGTAGCGCGTGGGGAGCTGTTTTTT. The chain has TRBV2 and TRBJ2-2, with a weak D call TRBD2 (5 bases). Germline assignment: CDR1 SNHLY and CDR2 FYNNEI. The CDR3 spans 13 residues. Trimming cost V 5 bases and J 8 bases, with 12 bases left between them.

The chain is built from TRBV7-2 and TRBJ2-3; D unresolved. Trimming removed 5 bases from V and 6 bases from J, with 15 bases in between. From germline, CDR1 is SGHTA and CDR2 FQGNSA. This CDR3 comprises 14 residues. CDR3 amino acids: CASSLRTTMDTQYF. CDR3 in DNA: TGTGCCAGCAGCCTCCGGACCACGATGGATACGCAGTATTTT. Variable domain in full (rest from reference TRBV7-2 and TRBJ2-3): GAGVSQSPSNKVTEKGKDVELRCDPISGHTALYWYRQSLGQGLEFLIYFQGNSAPDKSGLPSDRFSAERTGGSVSTLTIQRTQQEDSAVYLCASSLRTTMDTQYFGPGTRLTVL.

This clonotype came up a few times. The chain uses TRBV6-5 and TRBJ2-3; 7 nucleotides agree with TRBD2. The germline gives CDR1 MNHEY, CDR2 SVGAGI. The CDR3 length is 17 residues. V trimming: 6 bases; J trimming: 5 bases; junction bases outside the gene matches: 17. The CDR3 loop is CASSPLTSGTGIDTQYF. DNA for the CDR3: TGTGCCAGCAGCCCCTTAACCAGCGGGACCGGTATAGATACGCAGTATTTT.

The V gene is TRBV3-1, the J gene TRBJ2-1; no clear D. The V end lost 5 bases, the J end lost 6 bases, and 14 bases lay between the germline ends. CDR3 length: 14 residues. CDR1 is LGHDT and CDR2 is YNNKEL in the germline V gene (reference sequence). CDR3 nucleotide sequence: TGTGCCAGCAGCTTGGGGATTGAACCCAATGAGCAGTTCTTC. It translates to CASSLGIEPNEQFF.

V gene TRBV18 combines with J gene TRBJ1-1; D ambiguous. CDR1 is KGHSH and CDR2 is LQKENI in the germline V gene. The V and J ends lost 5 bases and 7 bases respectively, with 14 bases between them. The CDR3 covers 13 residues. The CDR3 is CASSELDGIEAFF. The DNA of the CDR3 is TGTGCCAGCTCAGAACTAGACGGCATTGAAGCTTTCTTT. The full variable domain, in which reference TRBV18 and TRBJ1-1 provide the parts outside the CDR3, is NAGVMQNPRHLVRRRGQEARLRCSPMKGHSHVYWYRQLPEEGLKFMVYLQKENIIDESGMPKERFSAEFPKEGPSILRIQQVVRGDSAAYFCASSELDGIEAFFGQGTRLTVV.

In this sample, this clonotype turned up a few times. CDR3 bases: TGCGCCAGCAGCCAACGGTGGTTAGTGGCCGGGGAGCTGTTTTTT. Translation: CASSQRWLVAGELFF. The chain links TRBV4-1 to TRBJ2-2, with D uncertain. The CDR3 totals 15 residues. The V gene's germline CDR1 is MGHRA and CDR2 YSYEKL. The V end was cut by 2 bases, the J end by 6 bases, with 13 bases between.

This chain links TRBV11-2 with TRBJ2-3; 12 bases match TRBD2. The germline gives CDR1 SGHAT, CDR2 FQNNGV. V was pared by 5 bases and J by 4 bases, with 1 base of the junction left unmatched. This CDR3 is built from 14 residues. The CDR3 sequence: CASSLAGGPDTQYF. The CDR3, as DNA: TGTGCCAGCAGCCTAGCGGGAGGGCCAGATACGCAGTATTTT.

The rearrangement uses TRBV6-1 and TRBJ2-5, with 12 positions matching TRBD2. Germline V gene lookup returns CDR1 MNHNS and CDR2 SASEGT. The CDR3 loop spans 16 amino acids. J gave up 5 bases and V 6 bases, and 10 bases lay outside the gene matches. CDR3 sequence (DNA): TGTGCCAGCAGGCCTCCTAGCGGGAGGGTGGGGGAGACCCAGTACTTC. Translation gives CASRPPSGRVGETQYF.

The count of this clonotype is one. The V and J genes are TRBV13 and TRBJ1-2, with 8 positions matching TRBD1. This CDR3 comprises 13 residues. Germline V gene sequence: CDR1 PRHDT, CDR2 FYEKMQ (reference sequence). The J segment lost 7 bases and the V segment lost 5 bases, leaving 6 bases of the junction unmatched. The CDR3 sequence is CASSGRGLAGYTF. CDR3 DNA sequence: TGTGCCAGCAGCGGCAGGGGGCTCGCTGGCTACACCTTC.

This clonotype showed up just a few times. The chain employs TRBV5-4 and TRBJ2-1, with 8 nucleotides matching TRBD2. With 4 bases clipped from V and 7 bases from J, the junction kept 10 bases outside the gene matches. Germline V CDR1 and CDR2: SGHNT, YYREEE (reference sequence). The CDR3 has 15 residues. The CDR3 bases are TGTGCCAGCAGCCTCAGTGGACTAGCTTGGAATGAGCAGTTCTTC. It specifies CASSLSGLAWNEQFF.

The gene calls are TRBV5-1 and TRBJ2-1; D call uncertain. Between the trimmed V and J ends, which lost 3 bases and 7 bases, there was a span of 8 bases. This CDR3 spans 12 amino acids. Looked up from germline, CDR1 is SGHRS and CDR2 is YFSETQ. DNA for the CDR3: TGCGCCAGCAGCTCCCCGGGTAATGAGCAGTTCTTC. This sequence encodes CASSSPGNEQFF.

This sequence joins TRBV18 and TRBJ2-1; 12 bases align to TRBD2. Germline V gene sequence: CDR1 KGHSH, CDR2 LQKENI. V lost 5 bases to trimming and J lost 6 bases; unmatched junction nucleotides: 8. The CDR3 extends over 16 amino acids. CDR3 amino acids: CASSELAGGLTNEQFF. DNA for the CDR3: TGTGCCAGCTCAGAACTAGCGGGAGGCCTGACCAATGAGCAGTTCTTC. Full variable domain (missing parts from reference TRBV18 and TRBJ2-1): NAGVMQNPRHLVRRRGQEARLRCSPMKGHSHVYWYRQLPEEGLKFMVYLQKENIIDESGMPKERFSAEFPKEGPSILRIQQVVRGDSAAYFCASSELAGGLTNEQFFGPGTRLTVL.

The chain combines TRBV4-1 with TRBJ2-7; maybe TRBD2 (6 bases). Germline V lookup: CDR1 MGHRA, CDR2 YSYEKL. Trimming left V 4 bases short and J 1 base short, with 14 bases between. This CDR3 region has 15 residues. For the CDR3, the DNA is TGCGCCAGCAGCCCGGGGCTAGCGAGGTCCTACGAGCAGTACTTC. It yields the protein CASSPGLARSYEQYF.

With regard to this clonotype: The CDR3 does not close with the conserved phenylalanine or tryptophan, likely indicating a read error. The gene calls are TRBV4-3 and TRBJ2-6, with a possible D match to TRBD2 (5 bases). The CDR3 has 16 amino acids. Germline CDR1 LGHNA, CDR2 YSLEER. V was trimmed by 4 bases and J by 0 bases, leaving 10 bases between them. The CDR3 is CASSPSLLSGANVLTL. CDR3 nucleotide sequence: TGCGCCAGCAGCCCTAGCCTTCTCTCTGGGGCCAACGTCCTGACTCTC.

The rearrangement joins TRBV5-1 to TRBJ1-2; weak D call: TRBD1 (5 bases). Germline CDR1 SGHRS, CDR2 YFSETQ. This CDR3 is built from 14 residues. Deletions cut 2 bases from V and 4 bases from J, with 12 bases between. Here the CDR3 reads CASSLVQGGYGYTF. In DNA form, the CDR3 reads TGCGCCAGCAGCTTAGTCCAGGGTGGCTATGGCTACACCTTC.

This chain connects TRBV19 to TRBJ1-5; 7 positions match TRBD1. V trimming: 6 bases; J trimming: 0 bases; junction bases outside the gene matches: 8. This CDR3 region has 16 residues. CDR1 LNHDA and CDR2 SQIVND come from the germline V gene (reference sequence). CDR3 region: CASSPGQVYSNQPQHF. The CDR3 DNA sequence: TGTGCCAGTAGCCCTGGACAGGTATATAGCAATCAGCCCCAGCATTTT. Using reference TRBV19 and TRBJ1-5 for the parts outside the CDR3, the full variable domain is DGGITQSPKYLFRKEGQNVTLSCEQNLNHDAMYWYRQDPGQGLRLIYYSQIVNDFQKGDIAEGYSVSREKKESFPLTVTSAQKNPTAFYLCASSPGQVYSNQPQHFGDGTRLSIL.

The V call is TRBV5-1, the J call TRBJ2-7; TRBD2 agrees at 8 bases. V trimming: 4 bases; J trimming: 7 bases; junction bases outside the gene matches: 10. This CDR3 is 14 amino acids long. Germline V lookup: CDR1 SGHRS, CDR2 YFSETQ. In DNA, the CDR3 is TGCGCCAGCAGCCCCGCGGGGGGAGTAGTTGAGCAGTACTTC. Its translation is CASSPAGGVVEQYF.

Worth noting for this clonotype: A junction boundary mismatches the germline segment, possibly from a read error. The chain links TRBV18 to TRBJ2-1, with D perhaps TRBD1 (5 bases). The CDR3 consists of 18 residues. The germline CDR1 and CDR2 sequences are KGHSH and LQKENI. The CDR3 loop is CTSSPLFSGSGSYNEQFF. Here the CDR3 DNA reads TGTACCAGCTCACCTTTATTTTCAGGGTCAGGGTCCTACAATGAGCAGTTCTTC.

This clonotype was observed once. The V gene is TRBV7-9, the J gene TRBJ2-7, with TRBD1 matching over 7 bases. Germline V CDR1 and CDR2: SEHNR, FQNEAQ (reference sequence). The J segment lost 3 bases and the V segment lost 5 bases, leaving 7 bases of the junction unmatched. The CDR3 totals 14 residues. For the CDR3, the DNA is TGTGCCAGCAGCCCGATACAGGGGCGCTACGAGCAGTACTTC. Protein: CASSPIQGRYEQYF.

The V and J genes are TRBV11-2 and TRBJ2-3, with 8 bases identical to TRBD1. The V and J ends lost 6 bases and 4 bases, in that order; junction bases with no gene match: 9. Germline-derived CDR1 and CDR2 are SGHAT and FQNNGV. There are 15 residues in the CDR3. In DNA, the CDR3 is TGTGCCAGCAGTAACCAGGACAGGGCCCCAGATACGCAGTATTTT. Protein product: CASSNQDRAPDTQYF.

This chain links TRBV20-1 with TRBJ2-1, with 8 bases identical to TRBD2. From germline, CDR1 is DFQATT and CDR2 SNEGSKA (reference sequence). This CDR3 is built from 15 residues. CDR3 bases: TGCAGCGCTGAGGGACTAGTTGCCGTTAATGATGAGCAGTTCTTC. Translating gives CSAEGLVAVNDEQFF.

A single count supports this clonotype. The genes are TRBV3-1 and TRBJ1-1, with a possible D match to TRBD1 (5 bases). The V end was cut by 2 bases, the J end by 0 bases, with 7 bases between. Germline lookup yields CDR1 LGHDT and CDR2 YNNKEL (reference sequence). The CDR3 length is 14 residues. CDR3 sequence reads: CASSQRDVNTEAFF. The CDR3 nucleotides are TGTGCCAGCAGCCAACGGGACGTGAACACTGAAGCTTTCTTT.

The CDR3 protein is CASSLLRGGTYEQYF. The CDR3 nucleotides are TGTGCCAGCAGCTTACTCAGGGGGGGCACCTACGAGCAGTACTTC. V and J are TRBV7-3 and TRBJ2-7; the D gene could be TRBD1 or TRBD2 (7 bases each). Trimming stripped 2 bases from V and 2 bases from J, with 13 bases between. There are 15 residues in the CDR3. Germline V gene sequence: CDR1 SGHTA, CDR2 FQGTGA.

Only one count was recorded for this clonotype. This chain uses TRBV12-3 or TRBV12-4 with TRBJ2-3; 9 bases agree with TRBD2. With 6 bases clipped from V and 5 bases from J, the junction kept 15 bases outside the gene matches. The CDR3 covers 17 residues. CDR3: CASRDPGLARYGDTQYF. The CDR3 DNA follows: TGTGCCAGCAGAGATCCGGGACTAGCCCGATACGGAGATACGCAGTATTTT.

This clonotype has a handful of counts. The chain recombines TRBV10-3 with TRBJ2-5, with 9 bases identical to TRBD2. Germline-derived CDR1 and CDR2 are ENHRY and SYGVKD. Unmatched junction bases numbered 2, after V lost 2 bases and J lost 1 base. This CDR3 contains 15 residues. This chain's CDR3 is CAISELAGTQETQYF. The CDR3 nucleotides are TGTGCCATCAGTGAGCTAGCGGGAACCCAAGAGACCCAGTACTTC.

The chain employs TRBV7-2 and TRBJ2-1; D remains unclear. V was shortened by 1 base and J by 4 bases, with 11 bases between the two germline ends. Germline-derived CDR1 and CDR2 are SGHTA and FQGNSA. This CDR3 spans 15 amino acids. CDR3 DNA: TGTGCCAGCAGCTTAGGGAGTGATTTTTACAATGAGCAGTTCTTC. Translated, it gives CASSLGSDFYNEQFF.

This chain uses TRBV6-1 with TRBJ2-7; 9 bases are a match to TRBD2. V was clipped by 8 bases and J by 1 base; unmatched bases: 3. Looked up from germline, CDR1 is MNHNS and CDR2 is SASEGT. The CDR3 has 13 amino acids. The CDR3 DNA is TGTGCCAGCCGGACTAGCGCATCCTACGAGCAGTACTTC. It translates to CASRTSASYEQYF.